The 24 T cell receptor beta chains below were found in one sample sequenced in a study of blood T cell repertoires in COVID-19. TCRdb's table, derived via immunoSEQ multiplex PCR, lists solely in-frame clones and lacks some. The sample has over 90,000 clones; 70% to 85% are singletons. Sequenced material: peripheral blood. The source is a man between 60 and 75 years old with active or convalescent COVID-19.

This chain uses TRBV5-1 with TRBJ2-1; 7 bases match TRBD2. The CDR3 has 13 amino acids. In germline, CDR1 is SGHRS, CDR2 YFSETQ. The V and J ends lost 5 bases and 12 bases, in that order; junction bases with no gene match: 11. The CDR3 bases are TGCGCCAGCAGTCGGTGGGGAGGGGATACGCAGTTCTTC. Residues: CASSRWGGDTQFF.

This sequence joins TRBV5-4 and TRBJ1-2; the D is unclear. V dropped 3 bases and J dropped 8 bases, with 17 bases sitting between them. CDR1 and CDR2 from the germline V gene are SGHNT and YYREEE (reference sequence). The CDR3 is 14 residues long. CDR3 DNA sequence: TGTGCCAGCAGCTCGGCGAGCGATTCGGGAGGCTACACCTTC. It is translated as CASSSASDSGGYTF.

The chain couples TRBV5-5 to TRBJ1-2; D is ambiguous. Germline CDR1 reads SGHKS; CDR2 reads YYEKEE (reference sequence). V was shortened by 4 bases and J by 4 bases, with 11 bases between the two germline ends. The CDR3 length is 13 residues. DNA of the CDR3: TGTGCCAGCAGCACCCTAGGGAGCTATGGCTACACCTTC. This sequence encodes CASSTLGSYGYTF.

The sample holds one count of this clone. The chain uses TRBV4-1 and TRBJ2-7; 10 bases map to TRBD1. From germline, CDR1 is MGHRA and CDR2 YSYEKL. The trim removed 6 bases at V and 5 bases at J, leaving 10 bases unmatched. The CDR3 has 15 residues. In DNA, the CDR3 is TGCGCCAGCAGTCCCCCGGGACAGGGGTCCGACGAGCAGTACTTC. Protein sequence: CASSPPGQGSDEQYF.

CDR3 sequence reads: CASSPIVTGGGRNIQYF. Written as DNA, the CDR3 is TGTGCCAGCAGTCCCATTGTTACCGGGGGTGGAAGAAACATTCAGTACTTC. The chain links TRBV27 to TRBJ2-4; tentative D call: TRBD2 (6 bases). There are 17 residues in the CDR3. V lost 5 bases, J lost 6 bases, and 23 bases lay in between. CDR1 is MNHEY, CDR2 SMNVEV, per germline (reference sequence).

The gene calls are TRBV7-8 and TRBJ2-7, with D perhaps TRBD2 (6 bases). Germline V gene sequence: CDR1 SGHVS, CDR2 FQNEAQ. Between the trimmed V and J ends, which lost 1 base and 6 bases, there was a span of 10 bases. This CDR3 is 13 amino acids long. CDR3 protein: CASSLGQEGEQYF. CDR3 in DNA: TGTGCCAGCAGCTTAGGCCAGGAGGGCGAGCAGTACTTC. Using reference TRBV7-8 and TRBJ2-7 for the parts outside the CDR3, the full variable domain is GAGVSQSPRYKVAKRGQDVALRCDPISGHVSLFWYQQALGQGPEFLTYFQNEAQLDKSGLPSDRFFAERPEGSVSTLKIQRTQQEDSAVYLCASSLGQEGEQYFGPGTRLTVT.

The CDR3 bases are TGTGCCAGCAGTCCCGACACTTACTACGAGCAGTACGTC. Residues: CASSPDTYYEQYV. V and J are TRBV7-2 and TRBJ2-7; D gene ambiguous. V dropped 6 bases and J dropped 3 bases, with 12 bases sitting between them. Germline CDR1 SGHTA, CDR2 FQGNSA. The CDR3 is 13 amino acids.

This sequence joins TRBV7-6 and TRBJ1-1, with 9 positions matching TRBD1. This CDR3 is built from 16 residues. Germline CDR1 is SGHVS and CDR2 is FNYEAQ. V shed 3 bases, J shed 3 bases, and the junction held 8 bases outside the gene matches. CDR3 sequence reads: CASSFSTGGMYTEAFF. The CDR3 coding sequence is TGTGCCAGCAGCTTTTCGACAGGGGGAATGTACACTGAAGCTTTCTTT. Filled out from reference TRBV7-6 and TRBJ1-1, the complete variable domain reads GAGVSQSPRYKVTKRGQDVALRCDPISGHVSLYWYRQALGQGPEFLTYFNYEAQQDKSGLPNDRFSAERPEGSISTLTIQRTEQRDSAMYRCASSFSTGGMYTEAFFGQGTRLTVV.

This clone appeared once. V gene TRBV6-6 combines with J gene TRBJ2-3, with 10 positions matching TRBD2. Germline CDR1 reads MNHNY; CDR2 reads SVGAGI (reference sequence). Trimming cost V 7 bases and J 2 bases; bases outside gene matches: 6. The CDR3 length is 15 residues. CDR3 coding DNA: TGTGCCAGCAAAACTAGCGGGACCTCCACAGATACGCAGTATTTT. Protein sequence: CASKTSGTSTDTQYF.

The table lists this clone with a count of one. The chain employs TRBV18 and TRBJ1-1; 11 nucleotides line up with TRBD1. The CDR3 spans 14 residues. The V gene end was trimmed by 5 bases and the J gene end by 5 bases; junction bases not matched to a gene: 4. The V gene's germline CDR1 is KGHSH and CDR2 LQKENI. The CDR3 DNA reads as TGTGCCAGCTCAGGACAGGGGGCGAGGACTGAAGCTTTCTTT. Translating gives CASSGQGARTEAFF. The full variable domain, in which reference TRBV18 and TRBJ1-1 provide the parts outside the CDR3, is NAGVMQNPRHLVRRRGQEARLRCSPMKGHSHVYWYRQLPEEGLKFMVYLQKENIIDESGMPKERFSAEFPKEGPSILRIQQVVRGDSAAYFCASSGQGARTEAFFGQGTRLTVV.

The rearrangement joins TRBV5-1 to TRBJ2-3, with D hard to call. From germline, CDR1 is SGHRS and CDR2 YFSETQ. The CDR3 runs 15 residues. V lost 0 bases and J lost 2, with 10 bases in between. The CDR3 nucleotides read TGCGCCAGCAGCTTGGAAGGCAGGCACACAGATACGCAGTATTTT. This gives the protein CASSLEGRHTDTQYF.

The V gene is TRBV6-6, the J gene TRBJ2-3; possibly TRBD1 for D (5 bases). The length of the CDR3 is 16 residues. Between the trimmed V and J ends, which lost 1 base and 6 bases, there was a span of 17 bases. Germline V gene data show CDR1 as MNHNY and CDR2 as SVGAGI (reference sequence). The CDR3 nucleotides read TGTGCCAGCAGTTACTTCTCTTCCGCGAAGGGGGATACGCAGTATTTT. Translation: CASSYFSSAKGDTQYF.

The chain recombines TRBV5-1 with TRBJ2-5; D may be TRBD1 (5 bases). The CDR3 runs 14 residues. V was clipped by 1 base and J by 2 bases, with 9 bases between them. In germline, CDR1 is SGHRS, CDR2 YFSETQ. The CDR3 region has the DNA TGCGCCAGCAGCTTGTCAGGGAAACAAGAGACCCAGTACTTC. Translated, it gives CASSLSGKQETQYF.

Turning to this clone: A read error may account for a junction end that differs from germline. Other DNA sequences in this sample translate to the same CDR3. The chain joins TRBV11-3 to TRBJ2-7; TRBD1 aligns across 9 bases. CDR3 length: 17 amino acids. Germline V gene sequence: CDR1 SGHNT, CDR2 YENEEA. As DNA, the CDR3 is TGTGCCAGCAGCTTAGGAGTTGTTGGGACAGGGATGTACGAGCAGTATTTC. Its protein product is CASSLGVVGTGMYEQYF.

This chain connects TRBV28 to TRBJ2-7, with D possibly matching TRBD2 (5 bases). V lost 5 bases, J lost 2 bases, and 16 bases lay in between. Germline V lookup: CDR1 MDHEN, CDR2 SYDVKM. This CDR3 contains 15 residues. CDR3 nucleotides: TGTGCCAGCAGTATTCCGAGCGGAACTCCCTACGAGCAGTACTTC. Translated: CASSIPSGTPYEQYF.

The J gene is TRBJ1-2, the V gene TRBV19, with no clear D. This CDR3 is built from 14 residues. Germline CDR1 is LNHDA and CDR2 is SQIVND (reference sequence). V was clipped by 2 bases and J by 8 bases, with 15 bases between them. The CDR3 spells CASSINDMGRGYTF. CDR3 nucleotides: TGTGCCAGTAGTATAAACGATATGGGGAGAGGCTACACCTTC.

This clone was recorded only once. CDR3 DNA: TGTGCCAGCAGCTCGGGACTAGCGGGAGGGATTCAGTACTTC. This codes for CASSSGLAGGIQYF. This chain links TRBV7-2 with TRBJ2-4, with TRBD2 identical over 16 bases. J was trimmed by 10 bases and V by 4 bases; bases with no gene match: 1. CDR1 and CDR2 (germline): SGHTA, FQGNSA. The CDR3 consists of 14 residues.

This sequence joins TRBV12-3 or TRBV12-4 and TRBJ1-1; D gene ambiguous. There are 13 residues in the CDR3. V lost 6 bases and J lost 1, with 9 bases in between. CDR3 bases: TGTGCCAGCAGCCCCCGACAGAACACTGAAGCTTTCTTT. It yields the protein CASSPRQNTEAFF.

The gene calls are TRBV24-1 and TRBJ2-2, with 7 bases fitting TRBD1. This CDR3 comprises 16 residues. Germline CDR1 and CDR2: KGHDR and SFDVKD. J gave up 6 bases and V 4 bases, and 10 bases lay outside the gene matches. CDR3 bases: TGTGCCACCAGTGACCCGACAGGGTCAGTGGCCGGGGAGCTGTTTTTT. As protein: CATSDPTGSVAGELFF.

The V gene is TRBV6-4, the J gene TRBJ2-7; TRBD1 matches 8 bases. The germline CDR1 and CDR2 sequences are MRHNA and SNTAGT. The V gene end was trimmed by 7 bases and the J gene end by 4 bases; junction bases not matched to a gene: 6. CDR3 length: 13 residues. This CDR3 reads CASKFRGLYEQYV. In nucleotides, the CDR3 is TGTGCCAGCAAATTCAGGGGGCTATACGAGCAGTACGTC.

The chain couples TRBV10-3 to TRBJ1-1, with D unclear. V lost 0 bases, J lost 8 bases, and 10 bases lay in between. Germline V gives CDR1 ENHRY, CDR2 SYGVKD. The CDR3 length is 13 residues. The CDR3 DNA reads TGTGCCATCAGTGAGTCGAACGGGAGGGAAGCTTTCTTT. Protein: CAISESNGREAFF.

V gene TRBV6-6 combines with J gene TRBJ1-1; 8 positions agree with TRBD1. Trimming cost V 5 bases and J 0 bases; bases outside gene matches: 5. Germline V CDR1 and CDR2: MNHNY, SVGAGI (reference sequence). This CDR3 has 15 residues. This chain's CDR3 is CASSASTGVNTEAFF. The DNA of the CDR3 is TGTGCCAGCAGTGCTTCGACAGGGGTGAACACTGAAGCTTTCTTT.

The chain employs TRBV11-2 and TRBJ1-5; weak D call: TRBD1 (5 bases). The germline CDR1 and CDR2 sequences are SGHAT and FQNNGV. V was shortened by 0 bases and J by 4 bases, with 10 bases between the two germline ends. This CDR3 contains 15 residues. CDR3 amino acids: CASSLEAGWNQPQHF. Here the CDR3 DNA reads TGTGCCAGCAGCTTAGAGGCAGGGTGGAATCAGCCCCAGCATTTT.

The gene calls are TRBV30 and TRBJ2-2; the D is unclear. This CDR3 region has 14 residues. V was trimmed by 7 bases and J by 5 bases, leaving 17 bases between them. Germline V gene lookup returns CDR1 GTSNPN and CDR2 SVGIG (reference sequence). In DNA form, the CDR3 reads TGTGCCTCCCGTGTTAGCTTCGGAACCGGGGAGCTGTTTTTT. This encodes CASRVSFGTGELFF.